This is a list of T cell receptor beta chains from one sample in a study of CD8 T cells in Susac syndrome. TCRdb analysed the immunoSEQ multiplex PCR reads with MiXCR anew, one entry per CDR3 protein. The sample holds approximately 150,000 distinct CDR3 sequences, roughly 94% seen once. Sequencing was carried out using CD4+ T cells from PBMCs. The receptors here all came from a human donor with multiple sclerosis. Both conserved end residues are part of each CDR3. A D gene is named only where the DNA matches it firmly. Size tells how often a clone was seen (once, few, many) or the class of an expanded clone, and some rows leave it out.

V gene	clone size	J gene	D gene	CDR3 protein	CDR3 DNA
TRBV7-2	-	TRBJ1-2	-	CASSSRTDFYGYTF	TGTGCCAGCAGCTCCCGGACAGATTTCTATGGCTACACCTTC
TRBV2	-	TRBJ1-5	-	CASSDATASNQPQHF	TGTGCCAGCTCTGACGCTACGGCTAGCAATCAGCCCCAGCATTTT
TRBV7-2	-	TRBJ2-1	-	CASSLYSEQFF	TGTGCCAGCAGCTTATACAGTGAGCAGTTCTTC
TRBV13	-	TRBJ2-7	TRBD2	CASSYWEGYEQYF	TGTGCCAGCAGCTATTGGGAGGGCTACGAGCAGTACTTC
TRBV6-5	-	TRBJ2-7	-	CASSYSGGTYEQYF	TGTGCCAGCAGTTACTCGGGTGGGACCTACGAGCAGTACTTC
TRBV20-1	-	TRBJ2-1	-	CSATTGSYNEQFF	TGCAGTGCTACAACGGGTTCCTACAATGAGCAGTTCTTC
TRBV3-1	-	TRBJ1-5	-	CASSQGTESYSNQPQHF	TGTGCCAGCAGCCAGGGGACCGAATCGTATAGCAATCAGCCCCAGCATTTT
TRBV20-1	-	TRBJ2-7	TRBD2	CSGVAGINPYEQYF	TGCAGTGGGGTAGCGGGAATTAACCCCTACGAGCAGTACTTC
TRBV4-1	-	TRBJ2-5	-	CASSQAVGGGETQYF	TGCGCCAGCAGCCAAGCGGTCGGGGGTGGAGAGACCCAGTACTTC
TRBV30	-	TRBJ2-2	-	CAWSLNQGVGGTGELFF	TGTGCCTGGAGCCTAAATCAAGGGGTCGGAGGCACCGGGGAGCTGTTTTTT
TRBV6-5	-	TRBJ2-7	-	CASRSQPRRGEQYF	TGTGCCAGCCGGTCACAGCCCCGAAGAGGCGAGCAGTACTTC
TRBV30	-	TRBJ2-3	-	CAWISKRSSTDTQYF	TGTGCCTGGATATCCAAGCGGAGTAGCACAGATACGCAGTATTTT
TRBV18	-	TRBJ2-1	-	CASSPPARSSYNEQFF	TGTGCCAGCTCACCCCCCGCGAGGAGCTCCTACAATGAGCAGTTCTTC
TRBV29-1	once	TRBJ1-2	-	CSVSGEDYGYTF	TGCAGCGTTTCAGGGGAAGACTATGGCTACACCTTC
TRBV7-9	-	TRBJ2-2	TRBD1	CASSLDDRDTGELFF	TGTGCCAGCAGCTTGGACGACAGGGACACCGGGGAGCTGTTTTTT
TRBV18	-	TRBJ2-2	TRBD1	CASSPDRERSGELFF	TGTGCCAGCTCACCAGACAGGGAAAGATCCGGGGAGCTGTTTTTT
TRBV19	-	TRBJ2-2	-	CASRGSGELFF	TGTGCCAGTCGAGGATCCGGGGAGCTGTTTTTT
TRBV12-3/TRBV12-4	few	TRBJ2-4	-	CASSLAGAKNIQYF	TGTGCCAGCAGTTTAGCGGGAGCCAAAAACATTCAGTACTTC
TRBV20-1	-	TRBJ2-5	-	CSAGGSKETQYF	TGCAGTGCCGGGGGTTCAAAAGAGACCCAGTACTTC
TRBV20-1	-	TRBJ2-1	TRBD2	CSASLREDSYNEQFF	TGCAGTGCTAGTCTGCGGGAGGACTCCTACAATGAGCAGTTCTTC
TRBV20-1	-	TRBJ2-5	TRBD1	CSAVPGQGVEETQYF	TGCAGTGCTGTCCCGGGACAGGGGGTTGAGGAGACCCAGTACTTC
TRBV6-1	-	TRBJ2-4	TRBD2	CASRDASGRGKNIQYF	TGTGCCAGCAGGGACGCTAGCGGGAGAGGCAAAAACATTCAGTACTTC
TRBV6-2/TRBV6-3	-	TRBJ2-2	-	CASRRAAANTGELFF	TGTGCCAGCCGACGGGCCGCCGCGAACACCGGGGAGCTGTTTTTT
TRBV6-5	-	TRBJ2-7	-	CASRLWGEGDEQYF	TGTGCCAGCAGGCTATGGGGGGAAGGGGACGAGCAGTACTTC
TRBV5-4	-	TRBJ1-5	-	CASSLWGSRNQPQHF	TGTGCCAGCAGCTTGTGGGGCAGTCGCAATCAGCCCCAGCATTTT
TRBV30	-	TRBJ1-1	TRBD1	CAWKGTGVLAFF	TGTGCCTGGAAAGGGACAGGGGTTCTCGCTTTCTTT
TRBV20-1	-	TRBJ1-5	TRBD1	CSARVDRGNQPQHF	TGCAGTGCTAGAGTTGACAGGGGCAACCAGCCCCAGCATTTT
TRBV6-2/TRBV6-3	-	TRBJ2-7	-	CASRRKEGVRFEQYF	TGTGCCAGCAGACGCAAAGAGGGGGTCCGCTTCGAGCAGTACTTC
TRBV27	-	TRBJ1-1	TRBD1	CASSSSGTGGLRKAFF	TGTGCCAGCAGTTCATCCGGGACAGGGGGCCTTCGGAAAGCTTTCTTT
TRBV12-3/TRBV12-4	-	TRBJ2-5	-	CASSNSRRETQYF	TGTGCCAGCAGTAACTCTCGTAGGGAGACCCAGTACTTC
TRBV4-1	-	TRBJ2-3	TRBD2	CASSQESGSHRGDTQYF	TGCGCCAGCAGCCAGGAAAGCGGGAGCCACCGTGGAGATACGCAGTATTTT
TRBV24-1	-	TRBJ1-2	-	CATSGAQGWDSDGYTF	TGTGCCACCAGTGGCGCACAGGGATGGGACTCGGATGGCTACACCTTC
TRBV3-1	-	TRBJ2-3	-	CASSRGTSSTDTQYF	TGTGCCAGCAGCCGAGGAACTAGCTCGACAGATACGCAGTATTTT
TRBV2	-	TRBJ2-2	-	CASRLTGELFF	TGTGCCAGCAGACTCACCGGGGAGCTGTTTTTT
TRBV29-1	-	TRBJ2-2	-	CSVRTFDSTGELFF	TGCAGCGTCCGAACTTTCGACAGCACCGGGGAGCTGTTTTTT
TRBV24-1	-	TRBJ1-1	-	CASSEADGTEAFF	TGTGCCTCCTCCGAGGCAGATGGCACTGAAGCTTTCTTT
TRBV6-2/TRBV6-3	-	TRBJ1-4	TRBD1	CASSSRGQANEKLFF	TGTGCCAGCAGTTCCAGGGGGCAGGCTAATGAAAAACTGTTTTTT
TRBV19	-	TRBJ2-1	-	CASTRHNEQFF	TGTGCCAGTACCCGGCACAATGAGCAGTTCTTC
TRBV12-3/TRBV12-4	-	TRBJ1-5	-	CASSLGVVNQPQHF	TGTGCCAGCAGTTTAGGGGTAGTAAATCAGCCCCAGCATTTT
TRBV3-1	-	TRBJ2-1	-	CASSQGGGYLNEQFF	TGTGCCAGCAGCCAAGGAGGAGGGTATCTGAATGAGCAGTTCTTC
TRBV29-1	-	TRBJ2-1	-	CSVVRGGDNEQFF	TGCAGCGTTGTCAGAGGAGGAGACAATGAGCAGTTCTTC
TRBV6-5	-	TRBJ2-2	TRBD2	CASNPGAGVPGELFF	TGTGCCAGCAACCCGGGAGCGGGAGTCCCCGGGGAGCTGTTTTTT
TRBV15	once	TRBJ2-7	-	CATSVEYEQYF	TGTGCCACCAGCGTGGAATACGAGCAGTACTTC
TRBV12-3/TRBV12-4	-	TRBJ2-5	-	CASSSQENQETQYF	TGTGCCAGCAGTTCACAGGAAAACCAAGAGACCCAGTACTTC
TRBV5-4	-	TRBJ2-7	-	CASSSGGQRFYYEQYF	TGTGCCAGCAGCTCCGGGGGACAGCGATTTTACTACGAGCAGTACTTC
TRBV2	-	TRBJ2-1	-	CASSHPVSDEQFF	TGTGCCAGCAGTCACCCGGTCTCGGATGAGCAGTTCTTC
TRBV20-1	-	TRBJ1-5	-	CSAPPQGINQPQHF	TGCAGTGCCCCTCCCCAGGGTATCAATCAGCCCCAGCATTTT
TRBV12-3/TRBV12-4	-	TRBJ1-5	-	CASRGTGYQPQHF	TGTGCCAGCAGGGGGACGGGTTATCAGCCCCAGCATTTT
TRBV3-1	-	TRBJ2-2	-	CASSRKLEGGELFF	TGTGCCAGCAGCCGCAAACTAGAAGGCGGGGAGCTGTTTTTT
TRBV20-1	-	TRBJ1-5	TRBD1	CSAVGWDRGQNQPQHF	TGCAGTGCAGTAGGCTGGGACAGGGGCCAAAATCAGCCCCAGCATTTT
TRBV15	-	TRBJ2-6	-	CATSREGGANVLTF	TGTGCCACCAGCAGAGAAGGTGGGGCCAACGTCCTGACTTTC
TRBV30	-	TRBJ2-3	TRBD2	CASSGRSGLMGTDTQYF	TGTGCCAGTAGCGGGAGATCGGGCTTGATGGGCACAGATACGCAGTATTTT
TRBV19	-	TRBJ2-3	TRBD2	CASSIDLLGAGGLADTQYF	TGTGCCAGTAGTATAGATCTATTGGGAGCGGGAGGTTTAGCGGATACGCAGTATTTT
TRBV7-9	-	TRBJ2-6	TRBD2	CARKCSGRPSGANVLTF	TGTGCCAGGAAGTGTAGCGGGAGGCCCTCTGGGGCCAACGTCCTGACTTTC
TRBV20-1	-	TRBJ2-7	-	CSARDPFDTFGEQYF	TGCAGTGCTAGAGATCCCTTTGACACCTTTGGCGAGCAGTACTTC
TRBV5-6	-	TRBJ2-5	-	CASSVGFEETQYF	TGTGCCAGCAGTGTGGGCTTTGAGGAGACCCAGTACTTC
TRBV9	-	TRBJ2-3	-	CASSVAPEVRSTDTQYF	TGTGCCAGCAGCGTAGCCCCTGAGGTCCGTAGTACAGATACGCAGTATTTT
TRBV3-1	few	TRBJ2-5	-	CASSQTGETQYF	TGTGCCAGCAGCCAGACGGGAGAGACCCAGTACTTC
TRBV7-2	-	TRBJ2-1	TRBD2	CASSLRGYEQFF	TGTGCCAGCAGCTTGCGGGGGTATGAGCAGTTCTTC